A selection of T cell receptor beta chains follows, all from one sample in a study of identical twins. TCRdb reanalysed the 5' RACE reads using MiXCR and keeps one entry per CDR3 protein. This table has about 250,000 distinct CDR3 sequences, around 15% appearing once. The sample consisted of memory (CD45RO+) T cells sorted from blood. Every receptor here comes from a woman between 18 and 29 years old in good health. The CDR3 runs from the conserved cysteine through the conserved F or W. Fields, in order: V gene, clone size, D gene, J gene, CDR3 protein, CDR3 DNA. D genes are given only for firm matches. Rows give clone size only sometimes, using once, few, many, or a class for an expanded clone.

V: TRBV20-1
size: many
D: TRBD2
J: TRBJ2-1
CDR3: CSATSGGAYSYNEQFF
DNA: TGCAGTGCCACTAGCGGGGGGGCTTATTCCTACAATGAGCAGTTCTTC

V: TRBV5-1
size: -
D: -
J: TRBJ2-5
CDR3: CASSWAAGNGETQYF
DNA: TGCGCCAGCAGCTGGGCGGCGGGGAATGGGGAGACCCAGTACTTC

V: TRBV27
size: many
D: -
J: TRBJ2-5
CDR3: CASSLMAGAYAETQYF
DNA: TGTGCCAGCAGTTTGATGGCGGGGGCCTACGCAGAGACCCAGTACTTC

V: TRBV9
size: -
D: -
J: TRBJ2-2
CDR3: CASSPETLTGELFF
DNA: TGTGCCAGCAGCCCCGAGACCTTAACCGGGGAGCTGTTTTTT

V: TRBV29-1
size: few
D: -
J: TRBJ1-4
CDR3: CSAMWEKLFF
DNA: TGCAGCGCTATGTGGGAAAAACTGTTTTTT

V: TRBV29-1
size: many
D: -
J: TRBJ1-5
CDR3: CSVGQNSNQPQHF
DNA: TGCAGCGTCGGGCAGAATAGCAATCAGCCCCAGCATTTT

V: TRBV27
size: many
D: TRBD1
J: TRBJ1-6
CDR3: CASSATGRFTSPLHF
DNA: TGTGCCAGCAGTGCGACAGGGAGGTTCACTTCACCCCTCCACTTT

V: TRBV4-2
size: -
D: -
J: TRBJ2-7
CDR3: CASSQPTREPYEQYF
DNA: TGTGCCAGCAGCCAACCCACCCGGGAACCTTACGAGCAGTACTTC

V: TRBV5-1
size: few
D: TRBD1
J: TRBJ2-3
CDR3: CASSLDPQGADTQYF
DNA: TGCGCCAGCAGCTTAGACCCACAGGGGGCAGATACGCAGTATTTT

V: TRBV6-5
size: few
D: -
J: TRBJ1-1
CDR3: CASSYEMGPYTEAFF
DNA: TGTGCCAGCAGTTACGAGATGGGTCCGTACACTGAAGCTTTCTTT

V: TRBV12-3/TRBV12-4
size: many
D: -
J: TRBJ2-1
CDR3: CASSLVGPDNEQFF
DNA: TGTGCCAGCAGTTTAGTGGGACCAGATAATGAGCAGTTCTTC

V: TRBV20-1
size: many
D: -
J: TRBJ1-2
CDR3: CSARDMAEAYGYTF
DNA: TGCAGTGCTAGAGATATGGCAGAGGCCTATGGCTACACCTTC

V: TRBV11-1
size: -
D: TRBD1
J: TRBJ2-1
CDR3: CASSPGTGGAGSYNEQFF
DNA: TGTGCCAGCAGCCCCGGGACAGGGGGCGCGGGATCCTACAATGAGCAGTTCTTC

V: TRBV4-3
size: -
D: -
J: TRBJ2-1
CDR3: CASSRYTVKNEQFF
DNA: TGCGCCAGCAGCCGATATACAGTCAAGAATGAGCAGTTCTTC

V: TRBV15
size: few
D: -
J: TRBJ1-2
CDR3: CATSRNPRGDYGYTF
DNA: TGTGCCACCAGCAGAAACCCCAGGGGAGACTATGGCTACACCTTC

V: TRBV5-4
size: few
D: -
J: TRBJ2-2
CDR3: CASRRSGTGNTGELFF
DNA: TGTGCCAGCAGGCGATCCGGGACGGGAAACACCGGGGAGCTGTTTTTT

V: TRBV20-1
size: -
D: -
J: TRBJ1-1
CDR3: CSALGGRIGEAFF
DNA: TGCAGTGCCTTGGGGGGGCGAATAGGTGAAGCTTTCTTT